These T cell receptor beta chains were read from a single sample in a study of metastatic and nonmetastatic thyroid tumors. MiXCR was used by TCRdb to re-call the PCR reads. The sample lists tens of thousands of clones; 20% to 25% were seen once. Sequences were obtained from tumor tissue. These receptors were taken from a female donor with papillary thyroid cancer or a benign thyroid nodule (not recorded which). Some clones in this sample may be carry-over from other donors' samples. The CDR3 runs from the conserved cysteine through the conserved F or W. A D gene is named only where the DNA matches it firmly. The listing skips clone size in some rows; elsewhere it reads once, few, many or a size class.

TRBJ1-2 few TRBV6-1 - CASRADQRYGYTF TGTGCCAGCAGGGCAGACCAGAGGTATGGCTACACCTTC
TRBJ2-3 many TRBV30 - CAWNLWTTPGYTQYF TGTGCCTGGAACCTGTGGACTACCCCCGGGTATACGCAGTATTTT
TRBJ2-6 medium-sized TRBV6-1 - CASSEFAGSSGANVLTF TGTGCCAGCAGTGAATTCGCAGGGAGCTCTGGGGCCAACGTCCTGACTTTC
TRBJ1-6 few TRBV11-2 TRBD1 CASSRQGPGNNSPLHF TGTGCCAGCAGCAGACAGGGCCCGGGGAATAATTCACCCCTCCACTTT
TRBJ1-2 - TRBV18 - CASSPRRGDYGYTF TGTGCCAGCTCACCCCGCCGGGGGGACTATGGCTACACCTTC
TRBJ1-2 many TRBV15 - CATSSTIRQAVADGYTF TGTGCCACCAGCAGTACCATCCGACAGGCCGTCGCGGATGGCTACACCTTC
TRBJ2-3 few TRBV12-3/TRBV12-4 - CASSLLCWDTDTQYF TGTGCCAGCAGCCTATTGTGCTGGGACACAGATACGCAGTATTTT
TRBJ2-7 few TRBV12-3/TRBV12-4 - CASSRLYEQYF TGTGCCAGCAGTCGCCTCTACGAGCAGTACTTC
TRBJ2-5 few TRBV5-4 - CASSFRGSQETQYF TGTGCCAGCAGCTTCAGGGGATCCCAAGAGACCCAGTACTTC
TRBJ2-2 - TRBV2 TRBD1 CASSEALTGGRSGELFF TGTGCCAGCAGTGAAGCGCTGACAGGGGGGCGTAGCGGGGAGCTGTTTTTT
TRBJ2-5 few TRBV19 - CASSTSVGAETQYF TGTGCCAGTAGTACTAGCGTGGGGGCGGAGACCCAGTACTTC
TRBJ2-5 many TRBV28 - CASKGWRAGQETQYF TGTGCCAGCAAGGGTTGGCGGGCAGGCCAAGAGACCCAGTACTTC
TRBJ2-5 many TRBV4-2 TRBD2 CASSQEGNSGGAETQYF TGTGCCAGCAGCCAAGAAGGGAATAGCGGGGGGGCAGAGACCCAGTACTTC
TRBJ1-2 - TRBV18 - CASSPSVGSQPFF TGTGCCAGCTCACCATCGGTGGGAAGCCAGCCGTTCTTC
TRBJ2-7 - TRBV5-1 TRBD2 CASSLTAGEGEQYF TGCGCCAGCAGCTTAACAGCGGGAGAAGGCGAGCAGTACTTC
TRBJ2-7 - TRBV5-5 TRBD2 CASSLDGGGAVEQYF TGTGCCAGCAGCTTGGATGGCGGGGGGGCCGTCGAGCAGTACTTC
TRBJ2-1 - TRBV20-1 - CSATTSSLAYNEQFF TGCAGTGCTACGACGAGTTCTTTGGCCTACAATGAGCAGTTCTTC
TRBJ2-5 many TRBV7-3 TRBD1 CASSSGTAQTQYF TGTGCCAGCAGCTCCGGGACAGCCCAGACCCAGTACTTC
TRBJ2-2 - TRBV7-6 TRBD1 CASSPMTGWGTGELFF TGTGCCAGCAGCCCAATGACAGGGTGGGGGACCGGGGAGCTGTTTTTT
TRBJ1-1 - TRBV11-3 TRBD1 CASSFKGANTEAFF TGTGCCAGCAGCTTCAAGGGGGCGAACACTGAAGCTTTCTTT
TRBJ2-2 medium-sized TRBV6-5 - CASSYYEYTGELFF TGTGCCAGCAGTTACTACGAATACACCGGGGAGCTGTTTTTT
TRBJ2-3 - TRBV7-3 - CASSLGQLTDTQYF TGTGCCAGCAGCTTAGGGCAGCTCACAGATACGCAGTATTTT
TRBJ2-5 many TRBV10-2 - CASSGGRQETQYF TGCGCCAGCAGTGGGGGACGCCAAGAGACCCAGTACTTC
TRBJ1-3 - TRBV5-1 - CASSLDSGGSGNTIYF TGCGCCAGCAGCTTGGACAGTGGAGGGTCTGGAAACACCATATATTTT
TRBJ1-2 many TRBV7-2 - CASSLGFDYGYTF TGTGCCAGCAGCTTAGGGTTTGACTATGGCTACACCTTC
TRBJ1-3 many TRBV24-1 - CATSDFVTAGNTIYF TGTGCCACCAGTGATTTTGTTACCGCGGGAAACACCATATATTTT
TRBJ1-6 few TRBV5-1 TRBD1 CASSPGQGGDSPLHF TGCGCCAGCAGCCCGGGACAGGGAGGGGATTCACCCCTCCACTTT
TRBJ1-2 - TRBV12-3/TRBV12-4 - CASSRRVHYCYIF TGTGCCAGCAGTCGCAGGGTGCACTATTGCTACATCTTC
TRBJ2-7 few TRBV2 TRBD2 CASSESGGAEYEQYF TGTGCCAGCAGTGAAAGCGGGGGGGCCGAGTACGAGCAGTACTTC
TRBJ2-7 - TRBV6-2/TRBV6-3 - CATGHYLEQYF TGTGCCACGGGACATTACTTAGAGCAGTACTTC
TRBJ2-7 - TRBV3-1 TRBD1 CASSRTGLEQYF TGTGCCAGCAGCCGGACAGGGCTTGAGCAGTACTTC
TRBJ2-7 - TRBV20-1 TRBD2 CSAIRNSGSSYEQYF TGCAGTGCTATCCGGAACAGCGGGAGCTCCTACGAGCAGTACTTC